This TCR beta chain appears in the sequencing data of a study of shared clonotypes between healthy human individuals. General observations from the study: Investigators expected sequencing depth to affect clonotype sharing among donors. Only blood was sampled; tissue repertoires likely differ.

Of note for this clone: Its matching antigen is unknown.

Every subset's genomic DNA went evenly onto several immunoSEQ plates. Clones were read by immunoSEQ multiplex PCR, and TCRdb kept only the in-frame ones, dropping some. The sample holds roughly 450,000 clones; less than 85% are singletons and the top ten take 10% to 15%. Germline loops: CDR1 SNHLY, CDR2 FYNNEI. This CDR3 has 13 residues. With 10 bases removed from V and 1 base from J, the gap between germline ends came to 8 bases. The study enrolled healthy HIV-negative adults without recent acute infections or vaccinations as donors. The sample consisted of PBMCs. The rearrangement uses TRBV2 and TRBJ2-6; D call uncertain. This sequence was found in a woman aged 40 to 49 in good health. Some clones in this sample may be carry-over from other donors' samples. This CDR3 reads CAKPSSGANVLTF. CDR3 coding DNA: TGTGCCAAACCGAGTTCTGGGGCCAACGTCCTGACTTTC. Filled out from reference TRBV2 and TRBJ2-6, the complete variable domain reads EPEVTQTPSHQVTQMGQEVILRCVPISNHLYFYWYRQILGQKVEFLVSFYNNEISEKSEIFDDQFSVERPDGSNFTLKIRSTKLEDSAMYFCAKPSSGANVLTFGAGSRLTVL.